The 2 T cell receptor beta chains below were found in one sample sequenced in a study of blood T cell repertoires in COVID-19. TCRdb's table, derived via immunoSEQ multiplex PCR, lists solely in-frame clones and lacks some. The table lists 130,000 to 150,000 clones, roughly 88% of them singletons. The material sequenced was peripheral blood. These receptor sequences come from a woman in her fifties or sixties with acute or convalescent COVID-19.

This clone came up once. This rearrangement joins TRBV12-3 or TRBV12-4 to TRBJ2-5, with unresolved D. V was clipped by 5 bases and J by 5 bases, with 6 bases between them. This CDR3 is built from 11 residues. The CDR3 loop is CASSHGETQYF. Here the CDR3 DNA reads TGTGCCAGCAGTCACGGTGAGACCCAGTACTTC.

The rearrangement links TRBV9 to TRBJ1-4, with no clear D. Trimming took 3 bases from V and 3 from J, leaving 12 bases between them. Germline values: CDR1 SGDLS, CDR2 YYNGEE. The CDR3 consists of 15 residues. The CDR3 sequence is CASSAREAPNEKLFF. In nucleotides, the CDR3 is TGTGCCAGCAGCGCTCGGGAGGCCCCTAATGAAAAACTGTTTTTT.